This entry describes one TCR beta chain. This sample is part of a study of T cells expressing NK-cell markers. TCRdb derives one entry per CDR3 protein from the 5' RACE reads, leaving out DNA. The table lists some 410,000 distinct CDR3 sequences, with about 7.1% in the top ten. Germline CDR1 and CDR2: SGHTA and FQGNSA. The CDR3 sequence is 15 residues long. The sequence was collected from a woman aged 18-69 years in good health. The source material was blood T cells: a sorted CD56 or NKG2C T cell subset, CD4+ or CD8+ T cells, or bulk PBMC T cells (not recorded which). The J gene is TRBJ1-4, the V gene TRBV7-2; the TRBD1 assignment by TCRdb is unverifiable without DNA. CDR3 in amino acids: CASSLVAERGEKLFF.